The 7 T cell receptor beta chains below all came from one sample that was sequenced in a study of response to subunit inactivated influenza vaccine. TCRdb reprocessed the RT-PCR reads with MiXCR, giving one entry per CDR3 protein. The top ten clones hold around 13% of a sample with hundreds of thousands of distinct CDR3 sequences, 10% to 15% of them seen once. Sequenced material: PBMCs from blood, taken around seven weeks after vaccination. Receptors were obtained from a man aged 45-65 years who received an inactivated influenza vaccine.

The table lists this clonotype with many counts. The V call is TRBV28, the J call TRBJ2-1; 7 bases align to TRBD1. CDR3 length: 14 amino acids. The V gene end was trimmed by 0 bases and the J gene end by 7 bases; junction bases not matched to a gene: 3. In germline, CDR1 is MDHEN, CDR2 SYDVKM. The CDR3 sequence: CASSLWTGTNEQFF. The CDR3 DNA reads as TGTGCCAGCAGTTTATGGACAGGGACAAATGAGCAGTTCTTC.

This clonotype was recorded a few times. The chain employs TRBV6-2 or TRBV6-3 and TRBJ2-1; 9 bases map to TRBD1. The length of the CDR3 is 18 residues. Germline lookup yields CDR1 MNHEY and CDR2 SVGEGT. After removal of 5 bases from V and 2 bases from J, the junction contained 13 bases not matched to a gene. In DNA, the CDR3 is TGTGCCAGCAGTCACCGGGACAGGGTAATCAGCACCTACAATGAGCAGTTCTTC. This encodes CASSHRDRVISTYNEQFF.

This clonotype was recorded many times. The V call is TRBV20-1, the J call TRBJ2-1; 11 bases line up with TRBD2. Germline CDR1 DFQATT, CDR2 SNEGSKA (reference sequence). V trimming: 6 bases; J trimming: 2 bases; junction bases outside the gene matches: 3. CDR3 length: 14 amino acids. For the CDR3, the DNA is TGCAGTGCCCAGGGACTAGCGGCCTACAATGAGCAGTTCTTC. Residues: CSAQGLAAYNEQFF.

This clonotype was observed a handful of times. The rearrangement uses TRBV10-3 and TRBJ1-4, with 9 bases that match TRBD1. Germline lookup yields CDR1 ENHRY and CDR2 SYGVKD. The CDR3 spans 15 residues. The ends lost 3 bases at V and 6 bases at J; junction bases unmatched: 5. CDR3 amino acids: CAISDSDRGYEKLFF. The DNA of the CDR3 is TGTGCCATCAGTGACTCGGACAGGGGTTATGAAAAACTGTTTTTT.

The chain carries TRBV10-1 and TRBJ1-5; D ambiguous. Germline CDR1 reads WNHNN; CDR2 reads SYGVQD (reference sequence). This CDR3 has 12 amino acids. Trimming shortened V by 3 bases and J by 5 bases, and 5 bases separated the two germline ends. The CDR3 loop is CASSDPDQPQHF. CDR3 nucleotide sequence: TGCGCCAGCAGTGACCCCGATCAGCCCCAGCATTTT.

This clonotype occurred a few times. The chain joins TRBV7-2 to TRBJ1-5; D is perhaps TRBD1 (5 bases). The V end was cut by 5 bases, the J end by 0 bases, with 17 bases between. CDR1 is SGHTA and CDR2 is FQGNSA in the germline V gene. The CDR3 loop spans 17 amino acids. The CDR3 sequence: CASSPGTSIHSNQPQHF. In nucleotides, the CDR3 is TGTGCCAGCAGCCCAGGGACTTCTATTCATAGCAATCAGCCCCAGCATTTT. Filled out from reference TRBV7-2 and TRBJ1-5, the complete variable domain reads GAGVSQSPSNKVTEKGKDVELRCDPISGHTALYWYRQSLGQGLEFLIYFQGNSAPDKSGLPSDRFSAERTGGSVSTLTIQRTQQEDSAVYLCASSPGTSIHSNQPQHFGDGTRLSIL.

The V call is TRBV20-1, the J call TRBJ2-1; 7 bases align to TRBD2. V shed 0 bases and J 0 bases; nucleotides not matched to a gene: 11. CDR3 size: 18 residues. The germline CDR1 and CDR2 sequences are DFQATT and SNEGSKA (reference sequence). CDR3 nucleotides: TGCAGTGCTAGAGATGGTTTTAGCGGGTTGAGCTCCTACAATGAGCAGTTCTTC. Translating it yields CSARDGFSGLSSYNEQFF.